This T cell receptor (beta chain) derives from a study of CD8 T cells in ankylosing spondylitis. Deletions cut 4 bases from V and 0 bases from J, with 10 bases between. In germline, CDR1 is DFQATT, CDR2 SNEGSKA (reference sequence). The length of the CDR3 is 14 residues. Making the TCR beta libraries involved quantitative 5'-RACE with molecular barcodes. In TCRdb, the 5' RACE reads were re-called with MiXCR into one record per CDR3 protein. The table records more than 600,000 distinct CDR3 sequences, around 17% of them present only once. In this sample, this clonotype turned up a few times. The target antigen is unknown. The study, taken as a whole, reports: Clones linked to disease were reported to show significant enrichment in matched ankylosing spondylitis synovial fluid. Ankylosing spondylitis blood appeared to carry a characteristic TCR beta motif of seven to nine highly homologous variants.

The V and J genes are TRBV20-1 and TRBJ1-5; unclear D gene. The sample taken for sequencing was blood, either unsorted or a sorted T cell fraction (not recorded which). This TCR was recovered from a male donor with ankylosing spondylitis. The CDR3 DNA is TGCAGTGCTAACAGCATCGATAGCAATCAGCCCCAGCATTTT. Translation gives CSANSIDSNQPQHF.